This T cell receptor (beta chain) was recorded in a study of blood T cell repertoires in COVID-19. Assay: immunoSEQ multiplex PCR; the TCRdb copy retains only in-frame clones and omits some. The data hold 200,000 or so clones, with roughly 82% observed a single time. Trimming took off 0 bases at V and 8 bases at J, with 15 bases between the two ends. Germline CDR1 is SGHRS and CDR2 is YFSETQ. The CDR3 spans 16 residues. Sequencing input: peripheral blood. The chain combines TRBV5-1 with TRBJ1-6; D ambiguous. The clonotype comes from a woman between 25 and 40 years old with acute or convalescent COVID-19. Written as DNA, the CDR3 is TGCGCCAGCAGCTTGGAGCTGCGCGGGCCAGATTCACCCCTCCACTTT. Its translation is CASSLELRGPDSPLHF.